The clone carrying this TCR beta chain was picked up a small number of times. Its specificity is not known. The data originate from a study of T cells in Graves' hyperthyroidism and ophthalmopathy. Findings of the study overall: Ophthalmopathy prediction by the model preceded onset by a median approximately six months.

Patients counted as stable if ophthalmopathy did not develop within 18 months. Subjects aged 18 to 65 presented with newly diagnosed hyperthyroidism of less than 2 months' duration. Lactation, pregnancy, other autoimmune disease or uncontrolled infection excluded patients. RNA transcripts provided the source from which TCR beta CDR3 regions were amplified. The HTBI primer set was used in a first-round RT-PCR of the TCR CDR3. TCRdb passed the multiplex PCR reads through MiXCR, listing each CDR3 protein once. The sample contains 350,000 to 450,000 distinct CDR3 sequences, about 14% of which appear only once. This TCR derives from an older woman with Graves' hyperthyroidism. The sample comprised blood.

The CDR3 spells CASSLGAVPRDEQFF. In DNA form, the CDR3 reads TGTGCCAGCAGTTTAGGAGCGGTCCCGAGGGATGAGCAGTTCTTC. The J gene is TRBJ2-1, the V gene TRBV12-3 or TRBV12-4; perhaps TRBD2 as D (5 bases). V lost 1 base and J 8 bases, leaving 15 bases between the germline ends. The CDR3 loop spans 15 amino acids.